These 18 T cell receptor beta chains were all obtained from the same sample, sequenced in a study of T cell responses to AZD1222 COVID-19 vaccine. Sequencing used immunoSEQ multiplex PCR; TCRdb keeps in-frame clones, though not all of them. Of about 68,000 clones in the sample, 88% are singletons; the top ten hold around 7.8%. The sample in question was peripheral blood, obtained on day 0 of AZD1222 vaccination. These receptors were obtained from an adult in good health.

The chain uses TRBV19 and TRBJ1-5; D uncertain. CDR1 LNHDA and CDR2 SQIVND come from the germline V gene (reference sequence). The V gene lost 1 base and the J gene lost 13 bases, with 14 bases spanning the gap. This CDR3 has 13 amino acids. The CDR3 DNA is TGTGCCAGTAGTATAGCGTCCGCAGTACCTCAGCATTTT. Encoded protein: CASSIASAVPQHF.

The rearrangement uses TRBV7-9 and TRBJ2-1; D not resolved. V was clipped by 5 bases and J by 7 bases, with 12 bases between them. Germline V gene sequence: CDR1 SEHNR, CDR2 FQNEAQ (reference sequence). The CDR3 runs 13 residues. CDR3 bases: TGTGCCAGCAGCGAACCGGACGAGAATGAGCAGTTCTTC. This codes for CASSEPDENEQFF. The variable domain in full, with the rest retrieved from reference TRBV7-9 and TRBJ2-1, is DTGVSQNPRHKITKRGQNVTFRCDPISEHNRLYWYRQTLGQGPEFLTYFQNEAQLEKSRLLSDRFSAERPKGSFSTLEIQRTEQGDSAMYLCASSEPDENEQFFGPGTRLTVL.

V gene TRBV10-3 combines with J gene TRBJ1-1; D gene ambiguous. V lost 3 bases and J 1 base, leaving 6 bases between the germline ends. Germline V lookup: CDR1 ENHRY, CDR2 SYGVKD. CDR3 size: 13 residues. For the CDR3, the DNA is TGTGCCATCAGTGATAACGGGAACACTGAAGCTTTCTTT. This codes for CAISDNGNTEAFF.

This chain connects TRBV12-3 or TRBV12-4 to TRBJ1-5, with no clear D. The CDR3 contains 13 residues. The germline V and J ends were trimmed by 4 bases and 0 bases, with 4 bases remaining between them. The CDR3 sequence is CASSYSSNQPQHF. The CDR3 nucleotides are TGTGCCAGCAGTTACAGTAGCAATCAGCCCCAGCATTTT.

CDR3 DNA: TGTGCCAGCAGGCGCTCCGGGGCCGAAAAACTGTTTTTT. This translates into CASRRSGAEKLFF. This sequence joins TRBV2 and TRBJ1-4; weak D call: TRBD1 (5 bases). Germline V gene sequence: CDR1 SNHLY, CDR2 FYNNEI. Trimming shortened V by 6 bases and J by 8 bases, and 13 bases separated the two germline ends. The CDR3 totals 13 residues.

This chain connects TRBV28 to TRBJ2-7; D gene unclear. This CDR3 region has 13 residues. The V gene lost 5 bases and the J gene lost 7 bases, with 15 bases spanning the gap. The V gene's germline CDR1 is MDHEN and CDR2 SYDVKM. The CDR3 spells CASSLNRIGEQYF. The DNA of the CDR3 is TGTGCCAGCAGTCTCAACAGAATTGGGGAGCAGTACTTC.

J is TRBJ2-6 and V is TRBV3-1 (or the pseudogene TRBV3-2), with D possibly matching TRBD1 (5 bases). Per the germline V gene, CDR1 is LGHDT and CDR2 is YNNKEL (reference sequence). V lost 0 bases and J lost 0, with 21 bases in between. The CDR3 length is 21 residues. This CDR3 reads CASSQDQSGFRLDSGANVLTF. CDR3 sequence (DNA): TGTGCCAGCAGCCAAGACCAATCAGGGTTCAGGCTCGACTCTGGGGCCAACGTCCTGACTTTC.

V and J are TRBV19 and TRBJ2-1; TRBD2 matches at 10 bases. CDR1 and CDR2 (germline): LNHDA, SQIVND (reference sequence). The CDR3 consists of 16 residues. With V trimmed by 3 bases and J by 2 bases, 4 bases remained unmatched. The CDR3 here is CASSIRTSGAYNEQFF. In DNA form, the CDR3 reads TGTGCCAGTAGTATCAGGACTAGCGGAGCCTACAATGAGCAGTTCTTC.

V is TRBV4-3 and J is TRBJ2-7, with D perhaps matching TRBD1 (6 bases). The CDR3 totals 13 residues. The germline V gene has CDR1 LGHNA and CDR2 YSLEER. V lost 4 bases, J lost 1 base, and 8 bases lay in between. The CDR3 DNA reads as TGCGCCAGCAGCCGAGGACAGTCCTACGAGCAGTACTTC. Its translation: CASSRGQSYEQYF.

J is TRBJ1-1 and V is TRBV7-8; unclear D gene. Germline V gene lookup returns CDR1 SGHVS and CDR2 FQNEAQ. V shed 5 bases and J shed 2 bases, with 12 bases lying between them. CDR3 length: 14 residues. In DNA, the CDR3 is TGTGCCAGCAGCCCCGACCGAGGCAACACTGAAGCTTTCTTT. Protein: CASSPDRGNTEAFF.

The rearrangement links TRBV3-1 (or the pseudogene TRBV3-2) to TRBJ1-4; 7 bases fit TRBD1. Unmatched junction bases numbered 4, after V lost 4 bases and J lost 5 bases. The CDR3 length is 14 residues. Germline V gives CDR1 LGHDT, CDR2 YNNKEL (reference sequence). CDR3 protein: CASSPDRANEKLFF. The CDR3 coding sequence is TGTGCCAGCAGCCCCGACAGGGCCAATGAAAAACTGTTTTTT.

The gene calls are TRBV19 and TRBJ2-1, with 9 bases aligning to TRBD1. Germline assignment: CDR1 LNHDA and CDR2 SQIVND (reference sequence). This CDR3 contains 14 residues. Trimming took 6 bases from V and 7 from J; bases not matched to a gene: 7. The CDR3 bases are TGTGCCAGTAGCCTGACAGGGGGTCCAAATGAGCAGTTCTTC. Translation: CASSLTGGPNEQFF.

DNA for the CDR3: TGTGCCACCGCAAAGGCCGGAGCCCAAAGAAGCTACACCTTC. Residues: CATAKAGAQRSYTF. The rearrangement links TRBV19 to TRBJ1-2; D is unclear. The CDR3 extends over 14 amino acids. V was pared by 10 bases and J by 9 bases, with 24 bases between. CDR1 LNHDA and CDR2 SQIVND come from the germline V gene (reference sequence).

The J gene is TRBJ2-1, the V gene TRBV6-6; TRBD2 matches 10 bases. J gave up 7 bases and V 0 bases, and 6 bases lay outside the gene matches. This CDR3 spans 16 amino acids. The germline gives CDR1 MNHNY, CDR2 SVGAGI (reference sequence). The CDR3 is CASSYSRTSGMNEQFF. The CDR3 DNA reads as TGTGCCAGCAGTTACTCGAGGACTAGCGGTATGAATGAGCAGTTCTTC.

The gene calls are TRBV19 and TRBJ1-1, with a tentative D call TRBD1 (6 bases). This CDR3 comprises 16 residues. V shed 5 bases and J shed 3 bases, with 19 bases lying between them. From germline, CDR1 is LNHDA and CDR2 SQIVND (reference sequence). Here the CDR3 reads CASSLAGGNGYTEAFF. The DNA for the CDR3 is TGTGCCAGTAGTCTGGCGGGGGGCAATGGGTACACTGAAGCTTTCTTT.

V and J are TRBV19 and TRBJ2-1; 7 positions agree with TRBD2. With 7 bases clipped from V and 2 bases from J, the junction kept 8 bases outside the gene matches. The CDR3 is made up of 15 amino acids. CDR1 is LNHDA, CDR2 SQIVND, per germline (reference sequence). CDR3 bases: TGTGCCAGTAAGCGGCGGGAGTTCCCCTACAATGAGCAGTTCTTC. Encoded protein: CASKRREFPYNEQFF. The whole variable domain, filled in from reference TRBV19 and TRBJ2-1, reads DGGITQSPKYLFRKEGQNVTLSCEQNLNHDAMYWYRQDPGQGLRLIYYSQIVNDFQKGDIAEGYSVSREKKESFPLTVTSAQKNPTAFYLCASKRREFPYNEQFFGPGTRLTVL.

The chain employs TRBV18 and TRBJ1-1; 7 bases fit TRBD1. Germline trimming cut 8 bases from V and 5 bases from J; bases unmatched to any gene: 8. This CDR3 has 13 amino acids. Germline CDR1 and CDR2: KGHSH and LQKENI. CDR3 DNA sequence: TGTGCCAGCACTCCGACAGGGTTAACTGAAGCTTTCTTT. As protein: CASTPTGLTEAFF.

The rearrangement uses TRBV12-3 or TRBV12-4 and TRBJ2-7; a possible D gene is TRBD1 (6 bases). The CDR3 extends over 13 amino acids. The germline V and J ends were trimmed by 6 bases and 4 bases, with 13 bases remaining between them. The CDR3 sequence: CASSQGPLYEQYF. The CDR3 nucleotides read TGTGCCAGCAGCCAGGGGCCATTATACGAGCAGTACTTC.